The clone carrying this TCR beta chain was seen a few times. Its antigen remains unidentified. Exclusion followed for patients with uncontrolled infection, other autoimmune disease, pregnancy or lactation. This sample holds PBMCs from roughly 10 ml fresh peripheral blood. CDR3 length: 15 amino acids. CDR1 and CDR2 from the germline V gene are DFQATT and SNEGSKA (reference sequence). V lost 4 bases, J lost 8 bases, and 15 bases stayed unmatched. Amplification targeted TCR beta CDR3 regions from RNA transcripts. The study used the HTBI primer set for a first-round RT-PCR of the TCR CDR3. Using its own MiXCR run on the multiplex PCR reads, TCRdb lists one record per CDR3 protein. The sample lists 340,000 or so distinct CDR3 sequences, over 15% occurring once. These data are taken from a study of T cells in Graves' hyperthyroidism and ophthalmopathy. Study at large: Specimen type is peripheral blood, collected at initial diagnosis prior to any treatment.

Whole-study findings and limits: Blood also carried most thyroid clonotypes expanded above 0.001.

This chain links TRBV20-1 with TRBJ1-2, with 8 bases identical to TRBD1. The clonotype originates from a man in his thirties or forties with Graves' hyperthyroidism. Sequenced material: blood. CDR3 nucleotides: TGCAGTGCTACGAAATTGAAAGACCCAGGGGGCGGCTACACCTTC. It translates to CSATKLKDPGGGYTF.